What follows are 3 T cell receptor beta chains derived from one specimen sequenced in a study of cytomegalovirus exposure and HLA in healthy donors. Both 60 Vbeta primers and 13 Jbeta primers went into the PCR. The data were produced by immunoSEQ multiplex PCR, yet TCRdb's version contains in-frame clones alone and is incomplete. The repertoire holds approximately 210,000 clones, with about three quarters as singletons. The sequencing sample was made of PBMCs. These receptors were obtained from a middle-aged woman in good health and CMV-seronegative.

The chain employs TRBV5-5 and TRBJ2-6; 9 bases line up with TRBD1. This CDR3 contains 19 residues. V was clipped by 3 bases and J by 1 base; unmatched bases: 11. CDR1 SGHKS and CDR2 YYEKEE come from the germline V gene (reference sequence). The CDR3 loop is CASSSSWDRDISGANVLTF. CDR3 DNA: TGTGCCAGCAGCTCGTCCTGGGACAGGGATATATCTGGGGCCAACGTCCTGACTTTC.

The chain recombines TRBV6-1 with TRBJ1-1, with 12 nucleotides matching TRBD1. The V gene's germline CDR1 is MNHNS and CDR2 SASEGT. Trimming at V came to 5 bases and at J to 5 bases, leaving 3 bases not matched to a gene. The CDR3 runs 14 residues. CDR3 residues: CASSSGQGATEAFF. The DNA for the CDR3 is TGTGCCAGCAGTTCGGGACAGGGGGCAACTGAAGCTTTCTTT.

This clone was detected only once. V is TRBV5-4 and J is TRBJ2-1; TRBD2 aligns across 7 bases. This CDR3 has 16 amino acids. Germline assignment: CDR1 SGHNT and CDR2 YYREEE (reference sequence). J lost 1 base, V lost 0 bases, and 4 bases had no gene match. The CDR3 coding sequence is TGTGCCAGCAGCTTGGTGGCTAGCGGTTCCTACAATGAGCAGTTCTTC. Its protein product is CASSLVASGSYNEQFF.